This entry lists 32 T cell receptor beta chains sequenced from one sample in a study of blood T cell repertoires in COVID-19. Repertoires were generated with immunoSEQ multiplex PCR, while TCRdb's copy carries only in-frame clones and drops some. The sample yields 30,000 to 40,000 clones, 90% seen once. The sequenced sample was peripheral blood. These receptors all stem from a man aged 80 or over with acute or convalescent COVID-19.

The chain combines TRBV15 with TRBJ1-1; 7 nucleotides match TRBD1. CDR1 is LNHNV and CDR2 is YYDKDF in the germline V gene (reference sequence). This CDR3 is 12 amino acids long. The junction had 3 bases not matched to a gene; V was cut back by 7 bases and J by 4 bases. The CDR3 DNA is TGTGCCACCATTGCAGGGGGCACTGAAGCTTTCTTT. Translating gives CATIAGGTEAFF.

The J gene is TRBJ1-1, the V gene TRBV28; D call uncertain. Germline V CDR1 and CDR2: MDHEN, SYDVKM. The V end was cut by 8 bases, the J end by 1 base, with 8 bases between. The CDR3 has 12 amino acids. DNA of the CDR3: TGTGCCAGCCTACTAGGGAACACTGAAGCTTTCTTT. Protein sequence: CASLLGNTEAFF.

The V gene is TRBV7-8, the J gene TRBJ1-3, with a possible D match to TRBD1 (6 bases). Germline loops: CDR1 SGHVS, CDR2 FQNEAQ. Trimming cost V 5 bases and J 3 bases, with 26 bases left between them. This CDR3 is 19 amino acids long. CDR3 in DNA: TGTGCCAGCAGCCCCTACTCCTGGACAGCCACCCCGGATGGAAACACCATATATTTT. This sequence encodes CASSPYSWTATPDGNTIYF.

The chain couples TRBV3-1 (or the pseudogene TRBV3-2) to TRBJ2-2; D uncertain. The germline V and J ends were trimmed by 1 base and 6 bases, with 9 bases remaining between them. Per the germline V gene, CDR1 is LGHDT and CDR2 is YNNKEL (reference sequence). The CDR3 totals 14 residues. CDR3 region: CASSQASAAGELFF. For the CDR3, the DNA is TGTGCCAGCAGCCAAGCTTCTGCAGCCGGGGAGCTGTTTTTT.

This chain connects TRBV7-8 to TRBJ2-3; a possible D gene is TRBD1 (5 bases). The V and J ends lost 7 bases and 6 bases respectively, with 5 bases between them. In germline, CDR1 is SGHVS, CDR2 FQNEAQ. This CDR3 has 10 residues. The CDR3 sequence is CASNRDTQYF. DNA for the CDR3: TGTGCCAGCAACAGGGATACGCAGTATTTT.

This chain connects TRBV11-3 to TRBJ1-2; a weak D match, TRBD1 (5 bases). The CDR3 contains 16 residues. Trimming removed 5 bases from V and 6 bases from J, with 22 bases in between. Germline CDR1 SGHNT, CDR2 YENEEA. CDR3 DNA: TGTGCCAGCAGCCCCAGGGTCTCTCAGTTCCAGAATGGCTACACCTTC. Its translation is CASSPRVSQFQNGYTF.

This clone was seen a single time. V is TRBV5-5 and J is TRBJ2-7; D possibly corresponds to TRBD1 (5 bases). The CDR3 sequence is 13 residues long. Deletions cut 1 base from V and 3 bases from J, with 8 bases between. Germline assignment: CDR1 SGHKS and CDR2 YYEKEE (reference sequence). For the CDR3, the DNA is TGTGCCAGCAGCTTGCAGGGTTTCTACGAGCAGTACTTC. As protein: CASSLQGFYEQYF.

V is TRBV19 and J is TRBJ2-7; TRBD1 agrees at 12 bases. Germline CDR1 is LNHDA and CDR2 is SQIVND (reference sequence). The J segment lost 4 bases and the V segment lost 3 bases, leaving 4 bases of the junction unmatched. The CDR3 runs 15 residues. This CDR3 reads CASSIGTGGWYEQYF. CDR3 bases: TGTGCCAGTAGTATTGGGACAGGGGGCTGGTACGAGCAGTACTTC.

This clone was found a few times. The V and J genes are TRBV5-4 and TRBJ2-7, with 10 positions matching TRBD1. V lost 0 bases to trimming and J lost 3 bases; unmatched junction nucleotides: 6. Germline V CDR1 and CDR2: SGHNT, YYREEE (reference sequence). The CDR3 consists of 16 residues. The CDR3 region is CASSLGKWDRGYEQYF. The CDR3 DNA follows: TGTGCCAGCAGCTTGGGAAAGTGGGACAGGGGCTACGAGCAGTACTTC.

The CDR3: CASSTGGTNYGYTF. The CDR3 DNA reads TGTGCCAGCTCGACAGGCGGAACTAACTATGGCTACACCTTC. The chain carries TRBV18 and TRBJ1-2, with TRBD1 as a possible D gene (6 bases). V was pared by 6 bases and J by 0 bases, with 11 bases between. Germline V gene data show CDR1 as KGHSH and CDR2 as LQKENI. This CDR3 comprises 14 residues.

V gene TRBV5-6 combines with J gene TRBJ1-6; D unresolved. V lost 4 bases and J lost 5, with 10 bases in between. Germline lookup yields CDR1 SGHDT and CDR2 YYEEEE. CDR3 length: 14 amino acids. CDR3 DNA: TGTGCCAGCAGCCCGCGCCTAGATAATTCACCCCTCCACTTT. This encodes CASSPRLDNSPLHF. Supplemented by reference TRBV5-6 and TRBJ1-6, the full variable domain reads DAGVTQSPTHLIKTRGQQVTLRCSPKSGHDTVSWYQQALGQGPQFIFQYYEEEERQRGNFPDRFSGHQFPNYSSELNVNALLLGDSALYLCASSPRLDNSPLHFGNGTRLTVT.

This sequence joins TRBV21-1 and TRBJ1-1. TRBV21-1 is shown as a pseudogene. The CDR3 is 18 residues long. The CDR3 protein is CASSKVNLTRPGGTEAFF. Here the CDR3 DNA reads TGTGCCAGCAGCAAAGTAAATCTCACGAGGCCCGGAGGCACTGAAGCTTTCTTT.

The chain links TRBV5-6 to TRBJ1-4; a possible D gene is TRBD1 (5 bases). Germline CDR1 SGHDT, CDR2 YYEEEE. The V end was cut by 0 bases, the J end by 5 bases, with 8 bases between. CDR3 length: 14 amino acids. CDR3 bases: TGTGCCAGCAGCTTGGGACAGAAAAATGAAAAACTGTTTTTT. Protein sequence: CASSLGQKNEKLFF.

The gene calls are TRBV7-9 and TRBJ1-1, with TRBD1 matching over 9 bases. The trim removed 4 bases at V and 5 bases at J, leaving 2 bases unmatched. The CDR3 sequence is 13 residues long. CDR1 and CDR2 from the germline V gene are SEHNR and FQNEAQ (reference sequence). CDR3 in amino acids: CASSSDRGTEAFF. As DNA, the CDR3 is TGTGCCAGCAGCTCGGACAGGGGAACTGAAGCTTTCTTT.

This clone was counted only a few times. The chain is built from TRBV19 and TRBJ1-5; D gene unclear. The ends were cut back, 2 bases at V and 5 bases at J, with 10 bases in the middle. Germline values: CDR1 LNHDA, CDR2 SQIVND (reference sequence). This CDR3 is 14 amino acids long. The CDR3 loop is CASSIWEGHQPQHF. CDR3 sequence (DNA): TGTGCCAGTAGTATATGGGAGGGCCATCAGCCCCAGCATTTT.

The chain employs TRBV6-5 and TRBJ2-3; maybe TRBD1 (7 bases). The CDR3 loop spans 15 amino acids. CDR1 is MNHEY and CDR2 is SVGAGI in the germline V gene. With 7 bases removed from V and 4 bases from J, the gap between germline ends came to 18 bases. Here the CDR3 reads CASILQTGRPDTQYF. In nucleotides, the CDR3 is TGTGCCAGCATTCTACAGACAGGGAGGCCAGATACGCAGTATTTT.

The sample holds a few counts of this clone. The chain carries TRBV25-1 and TRBJ1-2; no clear D gene. The germline CDR1 and CDR2 sequences are MGHDK and SYGVNS. This CDR3 comprises 11 residues. The germline V and J ends were trimmed by 1 base and 8 bases, with 5 bases remaining between them. CDR3 DNA: TGTGCCAGCAGTGAATCCTTGGGCTACACCTTC. Amino acids: CASSESLGYTF.

By sample share, this clone is medium-sized. The rearrangement uses TRBV14 and TRBJ1-6; 10 nucleotides match TRBD1. CDR1 and CDR2 (germline): SGHDN, FVKESK. V was clipped by 0 bases and J by 10 bases; unmatched bases: 15. The CDR3 runs to 19 residues. The CDR3 DNA sequence: TGTGCCAGCAGCCAAGAAGGTCGTCGGGACAGGGGCTTGGGGTCACCCCTCCACTTT. Amino acid sequence: CASSQEGRRDRGLGSPLHF.

The rearrangement joins TRBV27 to TRBJ2-5; 9 nucleotides align to TRBD1. The CDR3 totals 14 residues. Trimming at V came to 5 bases and at J to 8 bases, leaving 9 bases not matched to a gene. Germline CDR1 and CDR2: MNHEY and SMNVEV (reference sequence). The chain's CDR3 is CASSPVPGQGTQYF. The CDR3 nucleotides read TGTGCCAGCAGTCCTGTCCCGGGACAGGGAACCCAGTACTTC.

The chain uses TRBV30 and TRBJ2-5; D remains unclear. The V gene lost 7 bases and the J gene lost 5 bases, with 11 bases spanning the gap. This CDR3 is 11 amino acids long. The germline CDR1 and CDR2 sequences are GTSNPN and SVGIG (reference sequence). This chain's CDR3 is CAYSGWETQYF. DNA for the CDR3: TGTGCCTACTCAGGTTGGGAGACCCAGTACTTC.

This clone has a single count. The chain is built from TRBV15 and TRBJ1-4, with D maybe TRBD1 (6 bases). V lost 1 base and J 7 bases, leaving 16 bases between the germline ends. The CDR3 runs to 16 residues. The germline gives CDR1 LNHNV, CDR2 YYDKDF (reference sequence). The CDR3 reads CATSRGGQILREKLFF. The DNA for the CDR3 is TGTGCCACCAGCAGAGGGGGGCAAATCCTACGTGAAAAACTGTTTTTT.

The V and J genes are TRBV19 and TRBJ1-4; TRBD1 matches 8 bases. Germline V gene sequence: CDR1 LNHDA, CDR2 SQIVND (reference sequence). J gave up 7 bases and V 8 bases, and 0 bases lay outside the gene matches. The CDR3 length is 11 residues. This CDR3 is CASGQGEKLFF. The CDR3 region has the DNA TGTGCCAGTGGACAGGGTGAAAAACTGTTTTTT.

This clone was counted only a few times. The CDR3 DNA reads TGCGCCAGCAGTGCTAATCAGGGGGCTTACGAGCAGTACTTC. Translation gives CASSANQGAYEQYF. The chain is built from TRBV10-1 and TRBJ2-7, with TRBD1 matching 8 bases. The CDR3 runs 14 residues. V lost 4 bases and J lost 4; bases outside the gene matches: 6. CDR1 and CDR2 from the germline V gene are WNHNN and SYGVQD (reference sequence).

The chain links TRBV7-9 to TRBJ2-7; 13 bases map to TRBD2. This CDR3 spans 14 amino acids. The germline V gene encodes CDR1 SEHNR and CDR2 FQNEAQ (reference sequence). The J segment lost 7 bases and the V segment lost 8 bases, leaving 8 bases of the junction unmatched. The CDR3 loop reads CASSRPTSGGEQYF. The CDR3 nucleotides are TGTGCCAGCTCGCGCCCGACTAGCGGGGGGGAGCAGTACTTC. Full variable domain (remainder filled in from reference TRBV7-9 and TRBJ2-7): DTGVSQNPRHKITKRGQNVTFRCDPISEHNRLYWYRQTLGQGPEFLTYFQNEAQLEKSRLLSDRFSAERPKGSFSTLEIQRTEQGDSAMYLCASSRPTSGGEQYFGPGTRLTVT.

The rearrangement joins TRBV3-1 (or the pseudogene TRBV3-2) to TRBJ2-5; 15 nucleotides match TRBD2. J lost 5 bases, V lost 4 bases, and 8 bases had no gene match. CDR1 LGHDT and CDR2 YNNKEL come from the germline V gene (reference sequence). CDR3 size: 17 residues. CDR3 nucleotide sequence: TGTGCCAGCAGCCCATGGACTAGCGGGGGGGCCTGGGAGACCCAGTACTTC. As protein: CASSPWTSGGAWETQYF.

The chain is built from TRBV18 and TRBJ1-6; possible D gene TRBD1, 6 bases. V lost 3 bases to trimming and J lost 7 bases, with 13 bases between them. The CDR3 length is 15 residues. CDR1 KGHSH and CDR2 LQKENI come from the germline V gene. The CDR3 DNA reads as TGTGCCAGCTCACCCTCTGGGACACCCAATTCACCCCTCCACTTT. It codes for CASSPSGTPNSPLHF.

This chain links TRBV27 with TRBJ1-1; no definite D call. From germline, CDR1 is MNHEY and CDR2 SMNVEV (reference sequence). This CDR3 spans 15 amino acids. V was trimmed by 4 bases and J by 4 bases, leaving 16 bases between them. The CDR3 DNA reads as TGTGCCAGCAGTTGGGGAGGCGACGGAATCACTGAAGCTTTCTTT. Protein: CASSWGGDGITEAFF.

Only one count was recorded for this clone. This chain uses TRBV5-6 with TRBJ2-5; the D gene is possibly TRBD1 (5 bases). The CDR3 consists of 15 residues. Germline lookup yields CDR1 SGHDT and CDR2 YYEEEE. V was cut by 0 bases and J by 5 bases, with 14 bases left in between. DNA for the CDR3: TGTGCCAGCAGCTTGGCGGTGGGGCCAGGGGAGACCCAGTACTTC. It encodes CASSLAVGPGETQYF.

J is TRBJ1-5 and V is TRBV19; 9 nucleotides match TRBD1. The CDR3 is made up of 14 amino acids. CDR1 LNHDA and CDR2 SQIVND come from the germline V gene (reference sequence). Trimming cost V 4 bases and J 9 bases; bases outside gene matches: 7. The DNA for the CDR3 is TGTGCCAGTAGTACCCTGGACAGGGGCCCGCCCCAGCATTTT. Amino acid sequence: CASSTLDRGPPQHF. Full variable domain (missing parts from reference TRBV19 and TRBJ1-5): DGGITQSPKYLFRKEGQNVTLSCEQNLNHDAMYWYRQDPGQGLRLIYYSQIVNDFQKGDIAEGYSVSREKKESFPLTVTSAQKNPTAFYLCASSTLDRGPPQHFGDGTRLSIL.

The CDR3 nucleotides read TGCGCCAGCAGCTTGGCACAGAACGTCTATGGCTACACCTTC. Amino acids: CASSLAQNVYGYTF. The chain uses TRBV5-1 and TRBJ1-2; no reliable D call. The CDR3 runs to 14 residues. Between the trimmed V and J ends, which lost 0 bases and 4 bases, there was a span of 10 bases. Germline assignment: CDR1 SGHRS and CDR2 YFSETQ.

This clone has just a few counts. This chain links TRBV10-2 with TRBJ1-1, with a weak D call TRBD1 (6 bases). CDR1 and CDR2 from the germline V gene are WSHSY and SAAADI. V lost 2 bases to trimming and J lost 6 bases, with 19 bases between them. The CDR3 sequence is 16 residues long. CDR3 sequence: CASSEPQNRVESEAFF. CDR3 nucleotide sequence: TGCGCCAGCAGTGAGCCCCAAAACAGGGTAGAGTCTGAAGCTTTCTTT.

This clone showed up just once. The chain combines TRBV24-1 with TRBJ2-5; 11 bases are a match to TRBD2. The length of the CDR3 is 17 residues. V shed 6 bases, J shed 5 bases, and the junction held 13 bases outside the gene matches. Germline CDR1 is KGHDR and CDR2 is SFDVKD. The CDR3 region has the DNA TGTGCCACCAGTCCTCTAGGCCTTAGCGGGGGGGGTGAGACCCAGTACTTC. It encodes CATSPLGLSGGGETQYF.